Listed here are 29 T cell receptor beta chains from one sample, sequenced in a study of T-cell reconstitution after alpha-beta-depleted transplantation in children (dated by TCRdb to the mid-2010s). This sample's treatment or condition label indicates: allogeneic hematopoietic cell transplantation with graft depleted of TCRalphabeta T cells and CD19 B cells. Library preparation was by PCR. Sequencing relied on an Illumina HiSeq 2500. TCR library preparation used molecular barcoding, with unique molecular identifiers applied to normalize quantification of the TCRbeta repertoire. The raw public data were reprocessed by TCRdb itself: fastp quality trimming at Q25, MiXCR clonotype calling, in-frame beta chains only. When rows share a CDR3 protein, they turn into one entry using the most common DNA and genes. For this sample the table gives some 220,000 distinct CDR3 sequences, of which approximately 10% were detected only once. The ten largest clones add up to approximately 28% of the sample.

The sample in question was PBMCs, obtained before TCRalphabeta/CD19-depleted stem cell transplant. The receptors were sampled from a child under two years old with acute myeloid leukemia, due to receive a stem cell transplant.

This clonotype was observed at least ten times. The rearrangement uses TRBV15 and TRBJ1-5, with D uncertain. CDR3 length: 14 amino acids. Trimming shortened V by 8 bases and J by 1 base, and 12 bases separated the two germline ends. Germline CDR1 and CDR2: LNHNV and YYDKDF (reference sequence). The CDR3 sequence is CATRVGISNQPQHF. CDR3 DNA sequence: TGTGCCACCCGCGTAGGGATCAGCAATCAGCCCCAGCATTTT.

This clonotype has ten or more counts. The chain links TRBV28 to TRBJ1-1; possible D gene TRBD1, 5 bases. The CDR3 spans 14 residues. Germline CDR1 is MDHEN and CDR2 is SYDVKM. The germline V and J ends were trimmed by 4 bases and 5 bases, with 14 bases remaining between them. The CDR3 loop reads CASSSHSGPTEAFF. In DNA form, the CDR3 reads TGTGCCAGCAGTTCCCATTCAGGGCCAACTGAAGCTTTCTTT.

The table lists this clonotype with a few counts. The J gene is TRBJ1-1, the V gene TRBV30; TRBD1 agrees at 9 bases. With V trimmed by 5 bases and J by 4 bases, 5 bases remained unmatched. The CDR3 is made up of 13 amino acids. CDR1 and CDR2 from the germline V gene are GTSNPN and SVGIG (reference sequence). CDR3 region: CAWGNRGRTEAFF. The CDR3 DNA reads TGTGCCTGGGGAAACAGGGGGCGCACTGAAGCTTTCTTT.

Worth noting for this clonotype: A read error may explain this, as a much larger clone is one base away. J is TRBJ2-1 and V is TRBV3-1; the match to TRBD1 covers 9 bases. The CDR3 loop spans 14 amino acids. The germline V gene has CDR1 LGHDT and CDR2 YNNKEL (reference sequence). V dropped 10 bases and J dropped 8; count of bases not matched to a gene: 12. CDR3 in DNA: TGTGCCAACAGTAACCGGGACAGGGACTATGAGCAGTTCTTC. As protein: CANSNRDRDYEQFF.

Many counts were recorded for this clonotype. The V and J genes are TRBV29-1 and TRBJ2-7, with TRBD1 matching over 8 bases. Germline V gives CDR1 SQVTM, CDR2 ANQGSEA. Trimming took 6 bases from V and 2 from J; bases not matched to a gene: 3. The CDR3 spans 12 residues. In DNA form, the CDR3 reads TGCAGCGTCCGGGACAGGACCTACGAGCAGTACTTC. It encodes CSVRDRTYEQYF.

The rearrangement joins TRBV5-1 to TRBJ2-5; TRBD2 matches at 10 bases. This CDR3 has 14 amino acids. The germline gives CDR1 SGHRS, CDR2 YFSETQ. J lost 5 bases, V lost 2 bases, and 3 bases had no gene match. The CDR3 sequence is CASSFLAGAETQYF. The CDR3 DNA reads as TGCGCCAGCAGCTTTCTAGCGGGAGCGGAGACCCAGTACTTC.

This clonotype appeared many times. This chain joins TRBV27 and TRBJ2-5; 8 nucleotides line up with TRBD2. J gave up 5 bases and V 6 bases, and 11 bases lay outside the gene matches. Germline assignment: CDR1 MNHEY and CDR2 SMNVEV (reference sequence). The CDR3 has 15 amino acids. The CDR3 bases are TGTGCCAGCAGAGTAGCGGGATGGACGGTTGAGACCCAGTACTTC. Protein: CASRVAGWTVETQYF.

This clonotype was counted at least ten times. V and J are TRBV5-1 and TRBJ2-3, with TRBD2 identical over 8 bases. The junction had 13 bases not matched to a gene; V was cut back by 5 bases and J by 5 bases. This CDR3 has 16 residues. Germline V gene lookup returns CDR1 SGHRS and CDR2 YFSETQ. Here the CDR3 reads CASSTKPGLVIDTQYF. DNA for the CDR3: TGCGCCAGCAGTACGAAACCGGGACTAGTTATAGATACGCAGTATTTT.

This clonotype was recorded at least ten times. The V gene is TRBV15, the J gene TRBJ1-1; TRBD1 agrees at 10 bases. CDR3 length: 15 residues. Looked up from germline, CDR1 is LNHNV and CDR2 is YYDKDF (reference sequence). Germline trimming cut 2 bases from V and 3 bases from J; bases unmatched to any gene: 3. The CDR3 here is CATSRPGQGYTEAFF. DNA for the CDR3: TGTGCCACCAGCAGACCGGGACAGGGGTACACTGAAGCTTTCTTT.

This clonotype was observed at least ten times. The chain carries TRBV7-3 and TRBJ2-7; D could derive from TRBD1 or TRBD2 (5 bases each). Germline V gives CDR1 SGHTA, CDR2 FQGTGA. The CDR3 consists of 13 residues. V was shortened by 5 bases and J by 2 bases, with 10 bases between the two germline ends. This CDR3 is CASSPGPAYEQYF. Here the CDR3 DNA reads TGTGCCAGCAGCCCGGGACCGGCCTACGAGCAGTACTTC.

Note on this clonotype: This clone may be a read error of a much larger clone one base away. This chain uses TRBV29-1 with TRBJ1-5; the match to TRBD1 covers 7 bases. The V gene end was trimmed by 4 bases and the J gene end by 6 bases; junction bases not matched to a gene: 9. The CDR3 consists of 14 residues. Germline V gene data show CDR1 as SQVTM and CDR2 as ANQGSEA. CDR3 protein: CSVGEQGRGQPQHF. The CDR3 nucleotides are TGCAGCGTTGGCGAACAGGGGAGAGGTCAGCCCCAGCATTTT.

The sample holds many counts of this clonotype. The chain links TRBV20-1 to TRBJ2-1; tentatively, D is TRBD1 (5 bases). Trimming pared 6 bases from V and 0 bases from J, leaving 12 bases between. The germline V gene has CDR1 DFQATT and CDR2 SNEGSKA (reference sequence). This CDR3 has 14 residues. CDR3 in amino acids: CSALKGPSYNEQFF. CDR3 coding DNA: TGCAGTGCCCTTAAGGGGCCCTCCTACAATGAGCAGTTCTTC.

About this clonotype: A much bigger clone sits one base away, suggesting this may be a read error. V gene TRBV6-1 combines with J gene TRBJ2-3, with 10 bases identical to TRBD1. CDR3 size: 15 residues. The germline V gene has CDR1 MNHNS and CDR2 SASEGT. CDR3 region: CASSPGQGKADTQSF. The DNA of the CDR3 is TGTGCCAGCAGTCCGGGACAGGGGAAAGCAGATACGCAGTCTTTT.

This clonotype was seen repeatedly, ten times or more. This sequence joins TRBV11-2 and TRBJ2-5; 11 nucleotides align to TRBD2. The CDR3 has 18 amino acids. Trimming cost V 5 bases and J 0 bases; bases outside gene matches: 11. CDR1 is SGHAT, CDR2 FQNNGV, per germline. CDR3 loop: CASSPRIAGGLNQETQYF. The CDR3 nucleotides read TGTGCCAGCAGCCCCCGGATAGCGGGGGGGCTGAACCAAGAGACCCAGTACTTC.

This clonotype was found many times. The CDR3 DNA follows: TGTGCCAGCAGTCCAACCTGGGGACAGGGCTACGAGCAGTACTTC. Its protein is CASSPTWGQGYEQYF. This chain joins TRBV3-1 and TRBJ2-7; the match to TRBD1 covers 9 bases. Germline V gene lookup returns CDR1 LGHDT and CDR2 YNNKEL (reference sequence). The CDR3 contains 15 residues. Unmatched junction bases numbered 9, after V lost 6 bases and J lost 3 bases.

This clonotype was counted between two and nine times. This sequence joins TRBV5-5 and TRBJ2-1; possibly TRBD2 for D (5 bases). The CDR3 runs to 13 residues. Trimming pared 3 bases from V and 6 bases from J, leaving 10 bases between. CDR1 SGHKS and CDR2 YYEKEE come from the germline V gene (reference sequence). The CDR3 spells CASSWTVLNEQFF. As DNA, the CDR3 is TGTGCCAGCAGCTGGACTGTCCTCAATGAGCAGTTCTTC.

This clonotype was counted a few times. The chain couples TRBV3-1 to TRBJ1-3; TRBD1 might be the D (5 bases). The germline V and J ends were trimmed by 5 bases and 4 bases, with 15 bases remaining between them. This CDR3 is 15 amino acids long. Looked up from germline, CDR1 is LGHDT and CDR2 is YNNKEL (reference sequence). Written as DNA, the CDR3 is TGTGCCAGCAGCTACGGGACTGCGCACGGAAACACCATATATTTT. Amino acids: CASSYGTAHGNTIYF.

Many counts were recorded for this clonotype. This chain connects TRBV5-6 to TRBJ2-3, with 14 bases lining up with TRBD2. The length of the CDR3 is 16 residues. Unmatched junction bases numbered 3, after V lost 2 bases and J lost 4 bases. From germline, CDR1 is SGHDT and CDR2 YYEEEE. Here the CDR3 reads CASSLGLAGGSDTQYF. CDR3 coding DNA: TGTGCCAGCAGCTTAGGACTAGCGGGAGGCTCAGATACGCAGTATTTT.

This clonotype was counted at least ten times. CDR3 amino acids: CASSLLREGRGREQFF. CDR3 sequence (DNA): TGTGCCAGCAGCTTGTTACGCGAGGGCCGAGGGCGTGAGCAGTTCTTC. J is TRBJ2-1 and V is TRBV5-5; D possibly corresponds to TRBD2 (5 bases). The germline V gene encodes CDR1 SGHKS and CDR2 YYEKEE (reference sequence). The CDR3 sequence is 16 residues long. Trimming removed 1 base at V and 9 bases at J, with 20 bases between. The full variable domain, in which reference TRBV5-5 and TRBJ2-1 provide the parts outside the CDR3, is DAGVTQSPTHLIKTRGQQVTLRCSPISGHKSVSWYQQVLGQGPQFIFQYYEKEERGRGNFPDRFSARQFPNYSSELNVNALLLGDSALYLCASSLLREGRGREQFFGPGTRLTVL.

There are many counts of this clonotype. V and J are TRBV29-1 and TRBJ2-5, with a possible D match to TRBD1 (6 bases). The V and J ends lost 5 bases and 2 bases respectively, with 15 bases between them. This CDR3 is 14 amino acids long. Germline V gives CDR1 SQVTM, CDR2 ANQGSEA. CDR3 coding DNA: TGCAGCGTTAGCAGGGGTGGGGTTCAAGAGACCCAGTACTTC. Translated, it gives CSVSRGGVQETQYF.

This clonotype was detected ten times or more. The rearrangement uses TRBV27 and TRBJ1-4; no firm D call. The V gene lost 3 bases and the J gene lost 8 bases, with 16 bases spanning the gap. CDR1 is MNHEY, CDR2 SMNVEV, per germline (reference sequence). The CDR3 length is 15 residues. The CDR3 spells CASSFQGRRPEKLFF. The CDR3 region has the DNA TGTGCCAGCAGTTTTCAAGGGCGGCGCCCCGAAAAACTGTTTTTT.

This clonotype was seen ten or more times. The chain couples TRBV5-6 to TRBJ2-1, with D hard to call. Germline V gene sequence: CDR1 SGHDT, CDR2 YYEEEE. The CDR3 is 13 amino acids. The ends were cut back, 2 bases at V and 5 bases at J, with 8 bases in the middle. Here the CDR3 reads CASSLIQDNEQFF. CDR3 nucleotides: TGTGCCAGCAGCTTAATCCAGGACAATGAGCAGTTCTTC.

This clonotype appeared many times. The chain is built from TRBV5-1 and TRBJ1-4; possible D gene TRBD1, 6 bases. The germline gives CDR1 SGHRS, CDR2 YFSETQ. V was shortened by 0 bases and J by 7 bases, with 10 bases between the two germline ends. This CDR3 is built from 14 residues. The CDR3 spells CASSLGGPGEKLFF. The DNA for the CDR3 is TGCGCCAGCAGCTTGGGGGGGCCGGGTGAAAAACTGTTTTTT.

This clonotype was counted at least ten times. The rearrangement links TRBV7-6 to TRBJ1-1; the match to TRBD1 covers 7 bases. Germline V gives CDR1 SGHVS, CDR2 FNYEAQ. J lost 0 bases, V lost 4 bases, and 8 bases had no gene match. The CDR3 is made up of 16 amino acids. The CDR3 reads CASSSGPTGVNTEAFF. CDR3 nucleotides: TGTGCCAGCAGCTCGGGTCCAACAGGGGTGAACACTGAAGCTTTCTTT.

This clonotype was observed a few times. The chain joins TRBV11-3 to TRBJ2-1; D gene uncertain. Germline assignment: CDR1 SGHNT and CDR2 YENEEA. The CDR3 has 12 amino acids. V was clipped by 4 bases and J by 6 bases, with 7 bases between them. In DNA, the CDR3 is TGTGCCAGCAGCTACCTCGTCAATGAGCAGTTCTTC. As protein: CASSYLVNEQFF.

This clonotype was observed many times. The chain carries TRBV18 and TRBJ2-7, with D perhaps TRBD1 (6 bases). This CDR3 spans 13 amino acids. CDR1 KGHSH and CDR2 LQKENI come from the germline V gene. The germline V and J ends were trimmed by 3 bases and 7 bases, with 13 bases remaining between them. The CDR3 spells CASSPRTEGEQYF. The CDR3 DNA is TGTGCCAGCTCACCCCGGACAGAGGGGGAGCAGTACTTC.

The chain joins TRBV12-3 or TRBV12-4 to TRBJ1-6, with 10 bases matching TRBD1. CDR3 size: 15 residues. Trimming removed 6 bases from V and 6 bases from J; junction bases left unmatched: 5. The CDR3 region is CASSPGQGVNSPLHF. Written as DNA, the CDR3 is TGTGCCAGCAGCCCTGGACAGGGGGTTAATTCACCCCTCCACTTT.

This clonotype occurred many times. The V gene is TRBV5-1, the J gene TRBJ2-7; no clear D gene. The V end lost 0 bases, the J end lost 2 bases, and 12 bases lay between the germline ends. Germline V gene data show CDR1 as SGHRS and CDR2 as YFSETQ. This CDR3 has 15 residues. CDR3 residues: CASSLVARSTYEQYF. The CDR3 DNA is TGCGCCAGCAGCTTGGTAGCCAGATCCACCTACGAGCAGTACTTC.

The table lists this clonotype with many counts. This chain joins TRBV5-1 and TRBJ2-7; D remains ambiguous. Deletions cut 5 bases from V and 0 bases from J, with 9 bases between. The germline V gene encodes CDR1 SGHRS and CDR2 YFSETQ. The CDR3 is made up of 13 amino acids. The CDR3 bases are TGCGCCAGCAGACCCGAGGACTCCTACGAGCAGTACTTC. This sequence encodes CASRPEDSYEQYF.